One and the same sample provided the 25 T cell receptor beta chains below, sequenced in a study of blood T cell repertoires in COVID-19 (dated by TCRdb to the early 2020s). Library preparation was by the immunoSEQ multiplex PCR assay. The table was pulled from immuneACCESS by TCRdb, which kept in-frame rearrangements only. Such tables lose some clones; where checked, under half of the loss comes from unresolved V genes, and the rest has no known cause. The sample table shows about 93,000 clones, and 89% are seen once. 4.5% to 6.5% of the sample is taken by the ten largest. Input material: peripheral blood. These receptors were collected from a man aged 55 to 70 with COVID-19, enrolled during active disease.

J is TRBJ1-1 and V is TRBV5-1; D may be TRBD1 (6 bases). V lost 2 bases to trimming and J lost 6 bases, with 14 bases between them. Per the germline V gene, CDR1 is SGHRS and CDR2 is YFSETQ. The length of the CDR3 is 14 residues. The CDR3 sequence: CASSFSRGISEAFF. Written as DNA, the CDR3 is TGCGCCAGCAGCTTTAGCAGGGGAATATCTGAAGCTTTCTTT.

This chain connects TRBV5-4 to TRBJ1-2, with D hard to call. V was clipped by 1 base and J by 3 bases, with 10 bases between them. This CDR3 is 14 amino acids long. From germline, CDR1 is SGHNT and CDR2 YYREEE (reference sequence). The CDR3 DNA sequence: TGTGCCAGCAGCTTGAACGGAGGGTACTATGGCTACACCTTC. It specifies CASSLNGGYYGYTF.

The chain recombines TRBV12-3 or TRBV12-4 with TRBJ1-5; 8 bases agree with TRBD1. Losses at the gene ends were 6 bases for V and 6 bases for J; bases not matched to a gene: 4. This CDR3 spans 13 amino acids. CDR3 loop: CASSPDRGQPQHF. The CDR3 DNA sequence: TGTGCCAGCAGCCCAGACAGGGGTCAGCCCCAGCATTTT.

This clone was seen just once. V is TRBV2 and J is TRBJ1-1; the D is unclear. Germline-derived CDR1 and CDR2 are SNHLY and FYNNEI. Trimming left V 4 bases short and J 2 bases short, with 8 bases between. This CDR3 spans 13 amino acids. CDR3 protein: CASSAEGNTEAFF. As DNA, the CDR3 is TGTGCCAGCAGTGCGGAGGGAAACACTGAAGCTTTCTTT.

The V call is TRBV5-6, the J call TRBJ1-4; TRBD1 matches 8 bases. This CDR3 has 14 residues. From germline, CDR1 is SGHDT and CDR2 YYEEEE. V was pared by 3 bases and J by 8 bases, with 6 bases of the junction left unmatched. CDR3 in amino acids: CASSSTGVGEKLFF. DNA of the CDR3: TGTGCCAGCAGCTCGACAGGGGTGGGGGAAAAACTGTTTTTT.

V is TRBV19 and J is TRBJ1-5; perhaps TRBD1 as D (6 bases). The germline V gene encodes CDR1 LNHDA and CDR2 SQIVND (reference sequence). CDR3 length equals 14 residues. The germline V and J ends were trimmed by 6 bases and 5 bases, with 14 bases remaining between them. The CDR3 DNA is TGTGCCAGTAGAGCGGGGGCGAAGGATCAGCCCCAGCATTTT. It translates to CASRAGAKDQPQHF.

This chain uses TRBV7-9 with TRBJ1-4; 7 nucleotides agree with TRBD1. Germline lookup yields CDR1 SEHNR and CDR2 FQNEAQ (reference sequence). V shed 5 bases and J 1 base; nucleotides not matched to a gene: 4. The CDR3 covers 15 residues. CDR3 protein: CASSPGQKTNEKLFF. For the CDR3, the DNA is TGTGCCAGCAGCCCGGGACAGAAAACTAATGAAAAACTGTTTTTT.

This chain connects TRBV7-3 to TRBJ2-5; 8 bases fit TRBD2. The germline V gene has CDR1 SGHTA and CDR2 FQGTGA. The CDR3 contains 15 residues. V lost 2 bases to trimming and J lost 9 bases; unmatched junction nucleotides: 11. The CDR3 coding sequence is TGTGCCAGCAGCTTAGGGCGGGGGGACCTAAGAGCCCAGTACTTC. It yields the protein CASSLGRGDLRAQYF.

This clone has more than one count but fewer than ten. This CDR3 is CASSSSGDGYTF. The CDR3 region has the DNA TGTGCCAGCAGCTCGTCAGGGGATGGCTACACCTTC. The rearrangement joins TRBV7-9 to TRBJ1-2; D possibly corresponds to TRBD1 (6 bases). V was shortened by 4 bases and J by 6 bases, with 9 bases between the two germline ends. The CDR3 is made up of 12 amino acids. Looked up from germline, CDR1 is SEHNR and CDR2 is FQNEAQ (reference sequence).

This chain links TRBV19 with TRBJ2-1, with a weak D call TRBD2 (6 bases). This CDR3 comprises 14 residues. Germline V gene data show CDR1 as LNHDA and CDR2 as SQIVND (reference sequence). Between the trimmed V and J ends, which lost 4 bases and 2 bases, there was a span of 9 bases. Here the CDR3 DNA reads TGTGCCAGTAGTAGGCGGGATCCCTACAATGAGCAGTTCTTC. Translated, it gives CASSRRDPYNEQFF. Full variable domain (missing parts from reference TRBV19 and TRBJ2-1): DGGITQSPKYLFRKEGQNVTLSCEQNLNHDAMYWYRQDPGQGLRLIYYSQIVNDFQKGDIAEGYSVSREKKESFPLTVTSAQKNPTAFYLCASSRRDPYNEQFFGPGTRLTVL.

In this sample, this clone turned up a few times. The J gene is TRBJ2-7, the V gene TRBV29-1, with a possible D match to TRBD2 (5 bases). Germline V gene sequence: CDR1 SQVTM, CDR2 ANQGSEA. The CDR3 is 13 amino acids. Trimming took 0 bases from V and 3 from J, leaving 9 bases between them. DNA for the CDR3: TGCAGCGTTGAAGAGGTCACTAGCTACGAGCAGTACTTC. This gives the protein CSVEEVTSYEQYF.

The chain combines TRBV7-2 with TRBJ2-3; D unclear. The CDR3 covers 15 residues. From germline, CDR1 is SGHTA and CDR2 FQGNSA. With 5 bases removed from V and 0 bases from J, the gap between germline ends came to 12 bases. CDR3 protein: CASSPQRTSTDTQYF. The CDR3 DNA reads TGTGCCAGCAGCCCACAGAGAACTAGCACAGATACGCAGTATTTT. Together with reference TRBV7-2 and TRBJ2-3, the CDR3 gives the full variable domain: GAGVSQSPSNKVTEKGKDVELRCDPISGHTALYWYRQSLGQGLEFLIYFQGNSAPDKSGLPSDRFSAERTGGSVSTLTIQRTQQEDSAVYLCASSPQRTSTDTQYFGPGTRLTVL.

The chain has TRBV6-6 and TRBJ1-1; D might be TRBD1 (6 bases). V gave up 6 bases and J gave up 1 base, with 18 bases separating them. CDR3 length: 16 residues. CDR1 is MNHNY, CDR2 SVGAGI, per germline (reference sequence). The CDR3 bases are TGTGCCAGCAGGGCGGCCCCCGGGGGGGCGAACACTGAAGCTTTCTTT. Amino acids: CASRAAPGGANTEAFF.

The CDR3 here is CASSLGALNTF. DNA of the CDR3: TGTGCCAGCAGCTTAGGGGCCCTGAACACCTTC. The rearrangement uses TRBV7-9 and TRBJ1-2; D is unclear. CDR1 is SEHNR, CDR2 FQNEAQ, per germline (reference sequence). V gave up 1 base and J gave up 12 bases, with 9 bases separating them. The CDR3 covers 11 residues.

J is TRBJ1-2 and V is TRBV24-1; D may be TRBD1 (5 bases). The CDR3 runs to 14 residues. Germline CDR1 KGHDR, CDR2 SFDVKD. Between the trimmed V and J ends, which lost 3 bases and 4 bases, there was a span of 11 bases. CDR3 sequence: CATSDQGAIYGYTF. The CDR3 nucleotides read TGTGCCACCAGTGATCAAGGGGCTATCTATGGCTACACCTTC.

This chain connects TRBV19 to TRBJ2-2; D remains unclear. With 5 bases removed from V and 6 bases from J, the gap between germline ends came to 4 bases. Germline assignment: CDR1 LNHDA and CDR2 SQIVND (reference sequence). The CDR3 covers 11 residues. This CDR3 reads CASSLAGELFF. In DNA, the CDR3 is TGTGCCAGTAGTCTTGCCGGGGAGCTGTTTTTT. The whole variable domain, filled in from reference TRBV19 and TRBJ2-2, reads DGGITQSPKYLFRKEGQNVTLSCEQNLNHDAMYWYRQDPGQGLRLIYYSQIVNDFQKGDIAEGYSVSREKKESFPLTVTSAQKNPTAFYLCASSLAGELFFGEGSRLTVL.

The rearrangement joins TRBV29-1 to TRBJ2-7; 10 nucleotides agree with TRBD1. The V and J ends lost 4 bases and 4 bases, in that order; junction bases with no gene match: 13. This CDR3 contains 16 residues. The germline V gene has CDR1 SQVTM and CDR2 ANQGSEA. In DNA form, the CDR3 reads TGCAGCGTTGGCCCCCTGCCGGGACAGGGGAGGTACGAGCAGTACTTC. Its translation is CSVGPLPGQGRYEQYF.

The chain combines TRBV29-1 with TRBJ2-2, with 8 nucleotides matching TRBD1. CDR3 length: 11 residues. Looked up from germline, CDR1 is SQVTM and CDR2 is ANQGSEA. V lost 7 bases, J lost 8 bases, and 3 bases stayed unmatched. The CDR3 DNA reads as TGCAGCGGACAGGGGAGAGGGGAGCTGTTTTTT. This sequence encodes CSGQGRGELFF.

The rearrangement joins TRBV7-3 to TRBJ2-1, with TRBD2 identical over 13 bases. Germline values: CDR1 SGHTA, CDR2 FQGTGA. The V and J ends lost 4 bases and 7 bases, in that order; junction bases with no gene match: 4. This CDR3 is built from 15 residues. The CDR3 nucleotides read TGTGCCAGCAGCTCCGGGACTAGCGGGAAGAATGAGCAGTTCTTC. Translating gives CASSSGTSGKNEQFF.

As for this clone: The germline gene is not matched at one end of the junction; a read error may be the cause. This rearrangement joins TRBV12-3 or TRBV12-4 to TRBJ1-1; 7 bases are a match to TRBD1. The CDR3 extends over 12 amino acids. The CDR3 sequence: CASSLASGTALF. CDR3 in DNA: TGTGCCAGCAGTTTAGCCTCGGGGACAGCCCTCTTT.

J is TRBJ2-3 and V is TRBV18; 7 bases are a match to TRBD2. The CDR3 covers 16 residues. V lost 6 bases to trimming and J lost 0 bases; unmatched junction nucleotides: 9. Germline V gene sequence: CDR1 KGHSH, CDR2 LQKENI. CDR3 bases: TGTGCCAGCTCCCGTCGGGCGGGAGAAAGCACAGATACGCAGTATTTT. Translation gives CASSRRAGESTDTQYF.

The gene calls are TRBV29-1 and TRBJ2-7, with D perhaps TRBD1 (6 bases). Trimming removed 4 bases at V and 1 base at J, with 11 bases between. Looked up from germline, CDR1 is SQVTM and CDR2 is ANQGSEA. The CDR3 covers 13 residues. Here the CDR3 DNA reads TGCAGCGTTGCGCAGGGGACGTCCTACGAGCAGTACTTC. This codes for CSVAQGTSYEQYF.

V is TRBV4-1 and J is TRBJ2-1; D is perhaps TRBD1 (6 bases). Germline V gene sequence: CDR1 MGHRA, CDR2 YSYEKL. V lost 3 bases and J lost 0, with 12 bases in between. The CDR3 runs to 16 residues. CDR3 amino acids: CASSHPVRGSYNEQFF. The CDR3 bases are TGCGCCAGCAGCCATCCCGTCAGGGGCTCCTACAATGAGCAGTTCTTC.

This chain links TRBV30 with TRBJ2-1; weak D call: TRBD1 (6 bases). The ends were cut back, 3 bases at V and 7 bases at J, with 13 bases in the middle. Germline V CDR1 and CDR2: GTSNPN, SVGIG (reference sequence). CDR3 length: 13 residues. As DNA, the CDR3 is TGTGCCTGGAGCCGAAAGGGGGAAAATGAGCAGTTCTTC. Its protein is CAWSRKGENEQFF.

The chain joins TRBV30 to TRBJ1-2; 9 bases map to TRBD1. With V trimmed by 4 bases and J by 7 bases, 7 bases remained unmatched. This CDR3 is built from 13 residues. From germline, CDR1 is GTSNPN and CDR2 SVGIG (reference sequence). CDR3 nucleotide sequence: TGTGCCTGGATGATCGACAGGGGGAGTGGCTACACCTTC. Amino acids: CAWMIDRGSGYTF.